These 5 T cell receptor beta chains were all obtained from the same sample, sequenced in a study of blood T cell repertoires in COVID-19. TCRdb's table, derived via immunoSEQ multiplex PCR, lists solely in-frame clones and lacks some. This sample has about 160,000 clones, with around 82% found just once. The sequenced sample consisted of peripheral blood. These receptors came from a woman aged 35 to 49 with COVID-19, enrolled during active disease.

This clone was observed a few times. The V and J genes are TRBV27 and TRBJ2-7; D unclear. The CDR3 runs to 14 residues. Trimming pared 2 bases from V and 4 bases from J, leaving 12 bases between. Germline CDR1 and CDR2: MNHEY and SMNVEV (reference sequence). The CDR3 loop reads CASSLLVGPYEQYF. CDR3 bases: TGTGCCAGCAGTTTACTAGTTGGTCCTTACGAGCAGTACTTC.

V is TRBV19 and J is TRBJ1-1, with a weak D call TRBD1 (5 bases). The V end was cut by 0 bases, the J end by 10 bases, with 9 bases between. The CDR3 spans 12 residues. Germline V gene sequence: CDR1 LNHDA, CDR2 SQIVND (reference sequence). The CDR3 DNA follows: TGTGCCAGTAGTATAGATCGGGGGGGAGCTTTCTTT. Its protein is CASSIDRGGAFF.

The chain couples TRBV5-5 to TRBJ2-1, with 10 bases identical to TRBD2. Germline lookup yields CDR1 SGHKS and CDR2 YYEKEE (reference sequence). V shed 1 base and J 7 bases; nucleotides not matched to a gene: 11. CDR3 size: 17 residues. Here the CDR3 reads CASSLPVPGLAWNEQFF. In nucleotides, the CDR3 is TGTGCCAGCAGCTTGCCAGTCCCGGGACTAGCGTGGAATGAGCAGTTCTTC.

This chain connects TRBV5-1 to TRBJ2-6; D perhaps matches TRBD1 (5 bases). The ends were cut back, 1 base at V and 2 bases at J, with 10 bases in the middle. Germline assignment: CDR1 SGHRS and CDR2 YFSETQ. The CDR3 loop spans 16 amino acids. The CDR3 coding sequence is TGCGCCAGCAGCTTGAGGGGCGGAACTGGGGCCAACGTCCTGACTTTC. This gives the protein CASSLRGGTGANVLTF.

The V gene is TRBV7-9, the J gene TRBJ2-5, with 10 bases matching TRBD1. J was trimmed by 14 bases and V by 1 base; bases with no gene match: 10. Germline CDR1 is SEHNR and CDR2 is FQNEAQ (reference sequence). This CDR3 has 14 residues. CDR3 amino acids: CASSLVGQGLILYF. DNA for the CDR3: TGTGCCAGCAGCTTAGTGGGACAGGGGCTAATCCTATACTTC.